This TCR beta chain was captured by sequencing in a study of regulatory T cells in long-lasting Graves disease. Study results and limitations: Persistent patients had more shared public clonotypes (around 3,000) than new patients (around 950). Persistent cases of Graves' showed reduced TCR diversity relative to newly diagnosed patients.

Comments on this clonotype: As yet, its antigen is unknown.

Noted time point: persistent/refractory GD, antithyroid drugs over 5 years with positive TRAb. PBMC-derived RNA was used for the TCR library. Sequencing libraries for TCR beta were prepared with iRepertoire HTBI primers and Arm-PCR of CDR3 regions. TCRdb redid the calling of the multiplex PCR reads with MiXCR, one entry per CDR3 protein. The sample includes 650,000 to 700,000 distinct CDR3 sequences, about 32% seen only once; the top ten take 35% to 55%. The germline V and J ends were trimmed by 4 bases and 7 bases, with 11 bases remaining between them. This CDR3 contains 13 residues. CDR1 and CDR2 from the germline V gene are LNHDA and SQIVND (reference sequence).

This receptor was taken from a female donor with Graves disease. The genes are TRBV19 and TRBJ1-5; D ambiguous. The starting material was peripheral blood mononuclear cells (PBMCs), obtained when the disease was refractory, from a patient treated with antithyroid drugs. The CDR3 sequence is CASSSSAGQPQHF. The CDR3 DNA sequence: TGTGCCAGTAGTAGCTCCGCGGGCCAGCCCCAGCATTTT. Drawing the rest from reference TRBV19 and TRBJ1-5, the complete variable domain is DGGITQSPKYLFRKEGQNVTLSCEQNLNHDAMYWYRQDPGQGLRLIYYSQIVNDFQKGDIAEGYSVSREKKESFPLTVTSAQKNPTAFYLCASSSSAGQPQHFGDGTRLSIL.